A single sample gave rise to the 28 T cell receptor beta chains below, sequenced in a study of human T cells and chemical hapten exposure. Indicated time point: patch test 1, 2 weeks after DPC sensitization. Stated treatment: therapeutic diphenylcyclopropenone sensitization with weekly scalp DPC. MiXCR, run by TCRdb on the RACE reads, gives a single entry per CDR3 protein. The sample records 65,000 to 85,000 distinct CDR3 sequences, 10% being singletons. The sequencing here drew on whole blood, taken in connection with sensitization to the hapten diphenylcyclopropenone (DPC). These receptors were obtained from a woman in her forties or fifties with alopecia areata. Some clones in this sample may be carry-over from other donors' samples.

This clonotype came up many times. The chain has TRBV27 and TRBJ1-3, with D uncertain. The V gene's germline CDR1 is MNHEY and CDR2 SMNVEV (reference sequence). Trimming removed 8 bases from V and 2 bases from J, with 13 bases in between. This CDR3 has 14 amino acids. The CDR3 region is CASRIRRAGNTIYF. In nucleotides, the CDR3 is TGTGCCAGCCGGATTCGACGGGCTGGAAACACCATATATTTT.

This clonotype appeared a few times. The chain's CDR3 is CASSLTVTSTDTQYF. CDR3 nucleotides: TGTGCCAGCAGTTTAACGGTAACTAGCACAGATACGCAGTATTTT. The rearrangement links TRBV12-3 or TRBV12-4 to TRBJ2-3; D is uncertain. CDR3 length equals 15 residues. Trimming stripped 2 bases from V and 0 bases from J, with 9 bases between.

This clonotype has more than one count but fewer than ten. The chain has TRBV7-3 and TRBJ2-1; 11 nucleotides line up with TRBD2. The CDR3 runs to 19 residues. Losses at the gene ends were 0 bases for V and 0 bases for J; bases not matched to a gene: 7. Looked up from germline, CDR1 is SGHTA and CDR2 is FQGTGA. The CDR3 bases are TGTGCCAGCAGCTTAACGGGTAGCGGGAGGGCCAGCTCCTACAATGAGCAGTTCTTC. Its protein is CASSLTGSGRASSYNEQFF.

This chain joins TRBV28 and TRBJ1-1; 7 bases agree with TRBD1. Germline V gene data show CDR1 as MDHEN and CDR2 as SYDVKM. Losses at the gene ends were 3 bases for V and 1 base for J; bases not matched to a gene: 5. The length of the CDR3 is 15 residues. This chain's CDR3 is CASSLDTGANTEAFF. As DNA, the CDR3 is TGTGCCAGCAGTTTGGACACAGGGGCGAACACTGAAGCTTTCTTT.

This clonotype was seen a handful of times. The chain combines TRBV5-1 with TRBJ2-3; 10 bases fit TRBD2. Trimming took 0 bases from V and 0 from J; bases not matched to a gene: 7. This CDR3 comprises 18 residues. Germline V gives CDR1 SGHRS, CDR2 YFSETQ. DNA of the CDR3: TGCGCCAGCAGCTTGGCGCTAGCGGGAGTGGATAGCACAGATACGCAGTATTTT. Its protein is CASSLALAGVDSTDTQYF.

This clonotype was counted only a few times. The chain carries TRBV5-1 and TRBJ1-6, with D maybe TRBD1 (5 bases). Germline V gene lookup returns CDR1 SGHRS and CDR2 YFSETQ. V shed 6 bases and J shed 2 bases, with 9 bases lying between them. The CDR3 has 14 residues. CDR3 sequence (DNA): TGCGCCAGCATGGGGGAGGCCTATAATTCACCCCTCCACTTT. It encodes CASMGEAYNSPLHF.

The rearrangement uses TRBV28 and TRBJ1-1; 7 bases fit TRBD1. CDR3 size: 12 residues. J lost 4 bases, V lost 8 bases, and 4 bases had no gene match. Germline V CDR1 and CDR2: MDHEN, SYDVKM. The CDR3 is CASSTGITEAFF. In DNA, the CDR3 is TGTGCCAGCTCGACAGGGATCACTGAAGCTTTCTTT. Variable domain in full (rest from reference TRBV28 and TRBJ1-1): DVKVTQSSRYLVKRTGEKVFLECVQDMDHENMFWYRQDPGLGLRLIYFSYDVKMKEKGDIPEGYSVSREKKERFSLILESASTNQTSMYLCASSTGITEAFFGQGTRLTVV.

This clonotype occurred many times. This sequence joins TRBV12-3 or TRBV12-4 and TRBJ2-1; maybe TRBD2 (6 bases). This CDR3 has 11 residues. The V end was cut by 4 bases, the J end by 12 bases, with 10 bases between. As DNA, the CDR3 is TGTGCCAGCAGTTCGCTGGGGGGGCAGTTCTTC. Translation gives CASSSLGGQFF.

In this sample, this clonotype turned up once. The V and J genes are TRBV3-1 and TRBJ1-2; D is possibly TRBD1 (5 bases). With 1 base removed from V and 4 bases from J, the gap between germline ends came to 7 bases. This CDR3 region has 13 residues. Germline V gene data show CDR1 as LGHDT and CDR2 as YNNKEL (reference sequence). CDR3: CASSQVQAYGYTF. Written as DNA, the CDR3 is TGTGCCAGCAGCCAAGTACAGGCCTATGGCTACACCTTC.

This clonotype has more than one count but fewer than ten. The CDR3 region has the DNA TGTGCCAGCAGCGGGACAGGTGTAGGGGGATATGGCTACACCTTC. Its protein product is CASSGTGVGGYGYTF. The chain uses TRBV28 and TRBJ1-2; 8 bases align to TRBD1. The J segment lost 5 bases and the V segment lost 6 bases, leaving 11 bases of the junction unmatched. CDR3 size: 15 residues. The germline CDR1 and CDR2 sequences are MDHEN and SYDVKM.

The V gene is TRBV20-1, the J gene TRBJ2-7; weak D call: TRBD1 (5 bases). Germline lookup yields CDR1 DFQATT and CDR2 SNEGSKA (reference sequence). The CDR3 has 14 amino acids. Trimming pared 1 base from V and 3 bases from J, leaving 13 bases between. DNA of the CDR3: TGCAGTGCTAGAGTCCAGGGTAGAATCTACGAGCAGTACTTC. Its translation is CSARVQGRIYEQYF.

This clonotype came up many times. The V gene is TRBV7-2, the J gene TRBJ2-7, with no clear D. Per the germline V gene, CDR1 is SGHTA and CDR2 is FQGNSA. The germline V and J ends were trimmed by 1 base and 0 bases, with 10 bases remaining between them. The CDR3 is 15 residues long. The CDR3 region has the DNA TGTGCCAGCAGCTTAGGGCTCATTAGCTCCTACGAGCAGTACTTC. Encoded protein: CASSLGLISSYEQYF.

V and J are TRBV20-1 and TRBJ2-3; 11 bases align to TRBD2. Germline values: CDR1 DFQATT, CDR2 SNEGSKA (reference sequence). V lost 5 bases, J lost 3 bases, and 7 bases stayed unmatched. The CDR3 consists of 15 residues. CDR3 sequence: CSAYHIAGGTDTQYF. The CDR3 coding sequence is TGCAGTGCTTACCACATAGCGGGAGGGACAGATACGCAGTATTTT.

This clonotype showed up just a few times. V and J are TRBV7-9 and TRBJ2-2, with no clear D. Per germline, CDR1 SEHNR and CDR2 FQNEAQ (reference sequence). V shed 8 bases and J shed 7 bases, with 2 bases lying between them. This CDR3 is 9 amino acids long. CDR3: CASGGELFF. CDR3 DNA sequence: TGTGCCAGCGGCGGGGAGCTGTTTTTT.

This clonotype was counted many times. CDR3 in amino acids: CASSLPAGGPQGNEQFF. DNA of the CDR3: TGTGCCAGCAGTTTACCAGCGGGAGGGCCGCAGGGGAATGAGCAGTTCTTC. V gene TRBV28 combines with J gene TRBJ2-1; the match to TRBD2 covers 10 bases. V shed 2 bases, J shed 7 bases, and the junction held 11 bases outside the gene matches. This CDR3 is 17 amino acids long. The V gene's germline CDR1 is MDHEN and CDR2 SYDVKM.

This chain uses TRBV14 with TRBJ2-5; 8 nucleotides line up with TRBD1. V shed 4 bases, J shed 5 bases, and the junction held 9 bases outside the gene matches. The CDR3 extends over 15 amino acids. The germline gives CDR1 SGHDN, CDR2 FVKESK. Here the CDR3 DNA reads TGTGCCAGCAGCCGCAGGGGGCGGCTAGGGGAGACCCAGTACTTC. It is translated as CASSRRGRLGETQYF.

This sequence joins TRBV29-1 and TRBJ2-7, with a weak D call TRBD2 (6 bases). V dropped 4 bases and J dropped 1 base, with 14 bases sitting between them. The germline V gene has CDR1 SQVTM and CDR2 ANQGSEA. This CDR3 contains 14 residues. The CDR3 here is CSVVERRASYEQYF. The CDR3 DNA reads TGCAGCGTTGTCGAGCGGAGGGCGTCCTACGAGCAGTACTTC.

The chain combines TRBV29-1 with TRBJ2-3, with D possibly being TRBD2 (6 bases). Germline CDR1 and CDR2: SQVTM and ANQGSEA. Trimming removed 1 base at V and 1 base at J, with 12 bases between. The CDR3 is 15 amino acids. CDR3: CSVEVEGRRTDTQYF. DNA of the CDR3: TGCAGCGTTGAAGTTGAGGGGAGGCGCACAGATACGCAGTATTTT.

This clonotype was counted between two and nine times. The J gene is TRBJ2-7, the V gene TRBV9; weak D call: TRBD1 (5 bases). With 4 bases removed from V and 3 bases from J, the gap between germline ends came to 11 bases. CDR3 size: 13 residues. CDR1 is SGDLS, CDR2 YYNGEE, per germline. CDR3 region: CASSPAGNYEQYF. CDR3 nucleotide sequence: TGTGCCAGCAGCCCAGCAGGGAACTACGAGCAGTACTTC.

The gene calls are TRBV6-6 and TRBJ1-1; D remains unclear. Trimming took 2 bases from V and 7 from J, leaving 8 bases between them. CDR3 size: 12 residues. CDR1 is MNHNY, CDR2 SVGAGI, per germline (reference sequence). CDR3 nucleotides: TGTGCCAGCAGTTACGAGGATATTGAAGCTTTCTTT. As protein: CASSYEDIEAFF.

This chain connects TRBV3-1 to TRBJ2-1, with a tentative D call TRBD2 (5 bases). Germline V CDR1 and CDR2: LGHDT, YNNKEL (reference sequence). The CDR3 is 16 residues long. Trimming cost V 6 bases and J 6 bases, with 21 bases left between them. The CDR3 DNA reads TGTGCCAGCAGTTTCGGACTCCAGCTAATTGGCAATGAGCAGTTCTTC. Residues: CASSFGLQLIGNEQFF.

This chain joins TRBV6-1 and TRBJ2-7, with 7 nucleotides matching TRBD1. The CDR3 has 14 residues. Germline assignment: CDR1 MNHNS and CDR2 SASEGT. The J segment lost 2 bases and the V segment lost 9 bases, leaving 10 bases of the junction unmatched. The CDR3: CARRRDSGTYEQYF. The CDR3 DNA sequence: TGTGCCAGGCGCCGGGACAGTGGAACCTACGAGCAGTACTTC.

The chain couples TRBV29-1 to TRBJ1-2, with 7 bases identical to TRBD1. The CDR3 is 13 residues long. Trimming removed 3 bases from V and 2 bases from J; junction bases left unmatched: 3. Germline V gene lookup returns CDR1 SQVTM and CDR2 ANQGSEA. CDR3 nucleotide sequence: TGCAGCGTTGATGCCAGGGGGAACTATGGCTACACCTTC. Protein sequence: CSVDARGNYGYTF.

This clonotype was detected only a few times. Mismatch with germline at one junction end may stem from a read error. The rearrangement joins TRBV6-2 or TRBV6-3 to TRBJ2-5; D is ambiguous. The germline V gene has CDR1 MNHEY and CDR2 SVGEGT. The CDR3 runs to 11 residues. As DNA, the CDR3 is TGTGCCAGCGGTTACCAAGAGACCCAGTACTTC. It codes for CASGYQETQYF.

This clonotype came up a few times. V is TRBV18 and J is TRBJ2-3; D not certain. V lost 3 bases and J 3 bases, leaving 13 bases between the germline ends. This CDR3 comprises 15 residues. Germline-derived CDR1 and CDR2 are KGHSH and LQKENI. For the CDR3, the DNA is TGTGCCAGCTCACCGGGCCACCCGGAGACAGATACGCAGTATTTT. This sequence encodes CASSPGHPETDTQYF. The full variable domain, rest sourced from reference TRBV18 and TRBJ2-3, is NAGVMQNPRHLVRRRGQEARLRCSPMKGHSHVYWYRQLPEEGLKFMVYLQKENIIDESGMPKERFSAEFPKEGPSILRIQQVVRGDSAAYFCASSPGHPETDTQYFGPGTRLTVL.

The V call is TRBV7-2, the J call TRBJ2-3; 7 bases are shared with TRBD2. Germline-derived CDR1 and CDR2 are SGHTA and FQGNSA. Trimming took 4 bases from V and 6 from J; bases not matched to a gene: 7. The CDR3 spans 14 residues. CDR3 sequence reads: CASSSGTKMDTQYF. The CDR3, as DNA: TGTGCCAGCAGCTCCGGGACTAAGATGGATACGCAGTATTTT.

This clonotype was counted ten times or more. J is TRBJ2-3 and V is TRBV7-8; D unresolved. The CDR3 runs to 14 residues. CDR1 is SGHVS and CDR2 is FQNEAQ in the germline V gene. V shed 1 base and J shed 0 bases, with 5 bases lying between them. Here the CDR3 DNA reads TGTGCCAGCAGCTTAGGGACCAGCACAGATACGCAGTATTTT. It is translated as CASSLGTSTDTQYF.

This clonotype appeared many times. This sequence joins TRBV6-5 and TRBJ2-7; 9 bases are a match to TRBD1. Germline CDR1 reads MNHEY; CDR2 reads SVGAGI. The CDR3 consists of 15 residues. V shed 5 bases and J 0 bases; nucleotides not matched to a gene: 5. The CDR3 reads CASSPGTGSSYEQYF. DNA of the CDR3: TGTGCCAGCAGTCCAGGGACAGGGAGCTCCTACGAGCAGTACTTC.